This T cell receptor (beta chain) was retrieved from a study of PD-1 blockade in classical Hodgkin lymphoma. Study findings and constraints: Significantly greater TCR diversity emerged by C4D1 in CD4+ cells but not CD8+ cells.

Each patient experienced a relapse that followed autologous stem cell transplantation, and brentuximab vedotin exposure varied. A word on this clone: The antigen remains unidentified.

The method was immunoSEQ multiplex PCR; TCRdb's version includes in-frame clones alone and lacks a portion of them. The sample includes about 40,000 clones, roughly two thirds seen only once; the top ten take 13% to 15%. The CDR3 runs 17 residues. Germline-derived CDR1 and CDR2 are ENHRY and SYGVKD. Trimming took 10 bases from V and 0 from J; bases not matched to a gene: 15. This receptor was identified in a human donor with classical Hodgkin lymphoma. The material sequenced was peripheral blood mononuclear cells (PBMCs), taken before the second cycle of nivolumab. This chain joins TRBV10-3 and TRBJ2-1; 7 bases align to TRBD1. CDR3 nucleotide sequence: TGTGCCACTAACAGGGGCCGAAGTACGAGCTCCTACAATGAGCAGTTCTTC. As protein: CATNRGRSTSSYNEQFF.